This entry lists 5 T cell receptor beta chains sequenced from one sample in a study of response to subunit inactivated influenza vaccine. From the RT-PCR reads, TCRdb called clonotypes with MiXCR, one entry per CDR3 protein. The data show about 500,000 distinct CDR3 sequences, 15% to 20% seen once. The sample in question was CD4+ T cells sorted from PBMCs, obtained less than 30 months after vaccination. Every receptor here comes from a man aged 50 to 69 who received an inactivated influenza vaccine.

In this sample, this clonotype turned up a few times. The rearrangement links TRBV6-2 or TRBV6-3 to TRBJ1-4; D gene ambiguous. V was clipped by 2 bases and J by 0 bases, with 7 bases between them. The CDR3 length is 15 residues. The V gene's germline CDR1 is MNHEY and CDR2 SVGEGT. CDR3 in DNA: TGTGCCAGCAGTTACGATGGGACAACTAATGAAAAACTGTTTTTT. Amino acids: CASSYDGTTNEKLFF.

The J gene is TRBJ1-5, the V gene TRBV6-1; no definite D call. The CDR3 has 15 residues. The V gene lost 1 base and the J gene lost 3 bases, with 10 bases spanning the gap. Germline lookup yields CDR1 MNHNS and CDR2 SASEGT. The CDR3 is CASSEGSGFNQPQHF. DNA of the CDR3: TGTGCCAGCAGTGAAGGTTCTGGGTTCAATCAGCCCCAGCATTTT.

In its sample, this clonotype was seen a few times. The chain employs TRBV7-8 and TRBJ2-3; 11 nucleotides agree with TRBD2. Per germline, CDR1 SGHVS and CDR2 FQNEAQ. V lost 5 bases to trimming and J lost 3 bases; unmatched junction nucleotides: 4. CDR3 length: 15 residues. CDR3 amino acids: CASSAGTSGTDTQYF. DNA for the CDR3: TGTGCCAGCAGCGCCGGGACTAGCGGAACAGATACGCAGTATTTT. Based on the CDR3 plus reference TRBV7-8 and TRBJ2-3, the full variable domain is GAGVSQSPRYKVAKRGQDVALRCDPISGHVSLFWYQQALGQGPEFLTYFQNEAQLDKSGLPSDRFFAERPEGSVSTLKIQRTQQEDSAVYLCASSAGTSGTDTQYFGPGTRLTVL.

This clonotype was recorded a few times. The chain couples TRBV12-3 or TRBV12-4 to TRBJ2-7; D assignment may be TRBD1 or TRBD2 (7 bases each). V lost 2 bases and J 6 bases, leaving 26 bases between the germline ends. The CDR3 covers 18 residues. The CDR3 DNA sequence: TGTGCCAGCAGTTTACTCGGGGGGACGGACAGGCCGCTTTCCGAGCAGTACTTC. Translating it yields CASSLLGGTDRPLSEQYF.

This clonotype was picked up a small number of times. The genes are TRBV4-1 and TRBJ1-5, with D uncertain. Deletions cut 3 bases from V and 7 bases from J, with 10 bases between. Germline loops: CDR1 MGHRA, CDR2 YSYEKL. The CDR3 covers 13 residues. CDR3 region: CASSQSRNQPQHF. CDR3 in DNA: TGCGCCAGCAGCCAGTCTAGAAACCAGCCCCAGCATTTT.